Presented here are 29 T cell receptor beta chains from one specimen sequenced in a study of beta chain features in type 1 diabetes (dated by TCRdb to the late 2010s). Library generation was performed with the immunoSEQ multiplex PCR assay. The entire amount of isolated RNA was reverse transcribed using the High Capacity cDNA Reverse Transcription Kit, so the sequenced TCRB transcripts were expressed ones. TCRdb took this table from immuneACCESS and kept in-frame rearrangements with V and J called. Such tables lack part of the clones; where checked against another copy, unresolved V genes explain under half of the gap, and the rest is unexplained. This sample holds about 160,000 clones; over 55% were observed only once. The top ten clonotypes cover 0.08% to 0.095% of the sample. For these receptors, no antigen is known. Overall study outcomes, separate from this receptor: Type 1 diabetes patients showed a moderate but significant shortening of TCRB CDR3 length in all four CD4+ subsets.

The sequencing input was naive CD4+ T cells from blood. This specimen's cell subset or site label, per the study, means: true naive CD4+ T cells. These receptors came from a man aged 30 to 45 with type 1 diabetes.

The rearrangement links TRBV6-5 to TRBJ2-7; no reliable D call. The CDR3 contains 16 residues. CDR1 and CDR2 from the germline V gene are MNHEY and SVGAGI. V lost 2 bases, J lost 0 bases, and 14 bases lay in between. CDR3 nucleotide sequence: TGTGCCAGCAGTTACGCCGGTGTCGGCGTCTCCTACGAGCAGTACTTC. Translating gives CASSYAGVGVSYEQYF.

This clone was recorded a few times. Additional DNA sequences in this sample encode the identical CDR3. J is TRBJ2-5 and V is TRBV29-1; D might be TRBD2 (5 bases). Germline V lookup: CDR1 SQVTM, CDR2 ANQGSEA. The CDR3 has 11 amino acids. Trimming cost V 7 bases and J 2 bases, with 8 bases left between them. The CDR3 spells CSGGPQETQYF. CDR3 coding DNA: TGCAGCGGCGGGCCACAAGAGACCCAGTACTTC.

This clone was counted only a few times. V usage is TRBV1 and J usage is TRBJ1-2; the DNA was not compared with TRBD1, the D call given in the table. TRBV1 is labeled a pseudogene. This CDR3 is built from 13 residues. The CDR3 is CTSSQDRDYGYTF. CDR3 DNA: TGCACCAGCAGCCAAGACAGGGATTATGGCTACACCTTC.

About this clone: This specimen includes other DNA sequences encoding the same CDR3. The chain joins TRBV20-1 to TRBJ2-5; the D gene is possibly TRBD1 (5 bases). V shed 5 bases and J shed 5 bases, with 9 bases lying between them. Germline values: CDR1 DFQATT, CDR2 SNEGSKA (reference sequence). The CDR3 loop spans 11 amino acids. CDR3 sequence (DNA): TGCAGTGCTTCCCCAGGGGAGACCCAGTACTTC. Amino acid sequence: CSASPGETQYF.

As regards this clone: The identical CDR3 is also encoded by other nucleotide sequences in the sample. The chain has TRBV9 and TRBJ2-2; a possible D gene is TRBD2 (5 bases). V was pared by 0 bases and J by 5 bases, with 8 bases between. The CDR3 spans 14 residues. Germline V CDR1 and CDR2: SGDLS, YYNGEE. The CDR3 DNA sequence: TGTGCCAGCAGCGTAGGTGGAGGTACCGGGGAGCTGTTTTTT. Translating gives CASSVGGGTGELFF.

This clone was counted a single time. The chain has TRBV20-1 and TRBJ2-7, with D possibly being TRBD1 (5 bases). The CDR3 has 11 amino acids. Germline CDR1 and CDR2: DFQATT and SNEGSKA (reference sequence). Trimming removed 5 bases at V and 4 bases at J, with 9 bases between. The CDR3 nucleotides are TGCAGTGCTTCTTCAGGGTACGAGCAGTACTTC. It specifies CSASSGYEQYF.

V gene TRBV5-1 combines with J gene TRBJ2-2, with 7 bases fitting TRBD1. The length of the CDR3 is 15 residues. Trimming cost V 4 bases and J 6 bases; bases outside gene matches: 9. Germline V gene sequence: CDR1 SGHRS, CDR2 YFSETQ. CDR3 sequence reads: CASSMRQGRAGELFF. The DNA for the CDR3 is TGCGCCAGCAGCATGAGACAGGGAAGGGCCGGGGAGCTGTTTTTT. The entire variable domain, with the rest obtained from reference TRBV5-1 and TRBJ2-2, is as follows: KAGVTQTPRYLIKTRGQQVTLSCSPISGHRSVSWYQQTPGQGLQFLFEYFSETQRNKGNFPGRFSGRQFSNSRSEMNVSTLELGDSALYLCASSMRQGRAGELFFGEGSRLTVL.

The rearrangement links TRBV9 to TRBJ2-3, with 10 bases identical to TRBD2. Per the germline V gene, CDR1 is SGDLS and CDR2 is YYNGEE. J lost 5 bases, V lost 2 bases, and 5 bases had no gene match. This CDR3 is 15 amino acids long. CDR3 nucleotides: TGTGCCAGCAGCGTGAGCGGGGGGGCCCAAGATACGCAGTATTTT. This gives the protein CASSVSGGAQDTQYF.

The chain links TRBV27 to TRBJ2-7; 7 nucleotides line up with TRBD2. Germline loops: CDR1 MNHEY, CDR2 SMNVEV (reference sequence). Trimming removed 2 bases from V and 10 bases from J; junction bases left unmatched: 8. The CDR3 is made up of 13 amino acids. CDR3 in amino acids: CASSLEPGGGQYF. The CDR3 DNA reads as TGTGCCAGCAGTTTAGAGCCGGGAGGTGGTCAGTACTTC.

The CDR3 bases are TGCGCCAGCAGCTTTAGGACCCCGGTAACAGATACGCAGTATTTT. It codes for CASSFRTPVTDTQYF. This chain uses TRBV5-1 with TRBJ2-3; D gene ambiguous. The length of the CDR3 is 15 residues. Trimming cost V 2 bases and J 3 bases, with 13 bases left between them. The germline gives CDR1 SGHRS, CDR2 YFSETQ.

This clone has just a few counts. The CDR3 nucleotides are TGTGCCAGCAGCTTCGGGGGAAGCACAGATACGCAGTATTTT. Protein sequence: CASSFGGSTDTQYF. This rearrangement joins TRBV7-9 to TRBJ2-3, with a tentative D call TRBD2 (6 bases). Trimming took 3 bases from V and 0 from J, leaving 7 bases between them. The CDR3 contains 14 residues. CDR1 and CDR2 (germline): SEHNR, FQNEAQ (reference sequence).

This chain connects TRBV27 to TRBJ2-7; 11 positions match TRBD1. This CDR3 is 13 amino acids long. With 4 bases clipped from V and 7 bases from J, the junction kept 3 bases outside the gene matches. Germline lookup yields CDR1 MNHEY and CDR2 SMNVEV (reference sequence). CDR3 amino acids: CASSSDRGREQYF. CDR3 sequence (DNA): TGTGCCAGCAGTTCGGACAGGGGGCGGGAGCAGTACTTC.

The V call is TRBV13, the J call TRBJ2-1, with 13 nucleotides matching TRBD2. V shed 5 bases and J 4 bases; nucleotides not matched to a gene: 11. From germline, CDR1 is PRHDT and CDR2 FYEKMQ (reference sequence). The CDR3 loop spans 18 amino acids. CDR3 sequence (DNA): TGTGCCAGCAGCCCTCGACTAGCGGGGGGCCATGGATACAATGAGCAGTTCTTC. Amino acid sequence: CASSPRLAGGHGYNEQFF.

The chain carries TRBV29-1 and TRBJ2-3; D is unresolved. V shed 4 bases and J shed 5 bases, with 4 bases lying between them. From germline, CDR1 is SQVTM and CDR2 ANQGSEA. This CDR3 is 10 amino acids long. DNA for the CDR3: TGCAGCGTTGGTGGAGATACGCAGTATTTT. It specifies CSVGGDTQYF.

This clone was seen only a few times. The chain couples TRBV30 to TRBJ2-5; D uncertain. CDR3 size: 12 residues. Looked up from germline, CDR1 is GTSNPN and CDR2 is SVGIG (reference sequence). V was shortened by 4 bases and J by 4 bases, with 10 bases between the two germline ends. In DNA, the CDR3 is TGTGCCTGGAACGGTGGGTCAGAGACCCAGTACTTC. This translates into CAWNGGSETQYF. The entire variable domain, with the rest obtained from reference TRBV30 and TRBJ2-5, is as follows: SQTIHQWPATLVQPVGSPLSLECTVEGTSNPNLYWYRQAAGRGLQLLFYSVGIGQISSEVPQNLSASRPQDRQFILSSKKLLLSDSGFYLCAWNGGSETQYFGPGTRLLVL.

This chain joins TRBV2 and TRBJ2-3; no definite D call. The length of the CDR3 is 15 residues. The germline V gene encodes CDR1 SNHLY and CDR2 FYNNEI. Trimming removed 6 bases at V and 5 bases at J, with 18 bases between. The CDR3 region is CASSPPGLTGDTQYF. The CDR3 DNA reads TGTGCCAGCAGCCCCCCGGGCCTCACGGGAGATACGCAGTATTTT.

The chain has TRBV7-2 and TRBJ2-3; perhaps TRBD2 as D (5 bases). V was pared by 0 bases and J by 5 bases, with 21 bases between. CDR1 SGHTA and CDR2 FQGNSA come from the germline V gene. The CDR3 extends over 18 amino acids. The CDR3 reads CASSLAPGGMRAGDTQYF. The CDR3 DNA reads as TGTGCCAGCAGCTTAGCGCCTGGTGGGATGCGGGCGGGAGATACGCAGTATTTT.

The J gene is TRBJ1-1, the V gene TRBV25-1, with a tentative D call TRBD1 (6 bases). This CDR3 has 15 amino acids. With 1 base removed from V and 1 base from J, the gap between germline ends came to 10 bases. In germline, CDR1 is MGHDK, CDR2 SYGVNS. CDR3 in amino acids: CASSESGRGNTEAFF. CDR3 DNA: TGTGCCAGCAGTGAATCTGGCAGGGGGAACACTGAAGCTTTCTTT. The entire variable domain, with the rest obtained from reference TRBV25-1 and TRBJ1-1, is as follows: EADIYQTPRYLVIGTGKKITLECSQTMGHDKMYWYQQDPGMELHLIHYSYGVNSTEKGDLSSESTVSRIRTEHFPLTLESARPSHTSQYLCASSESGRGNTEAFFGQGTRLTVV.

This chain uses TRBV18 with TRBJ2-7; TRBD2 aligns across 9 bases. After removal of 2 bases from V and 5 bases from J, the junction contained 7 bases not matched to a gene. Germline assignment: CDR1 KGHSH and CDR2 LQKENI. This CDR3 is 15 amino acids long. This CDR3 is CASSPSGLAYNEQYF. As DNA, the CDR3 is TGTGCCAGCTCACCATCGGGACTAGCTTACAACGAGCAGTACTTC.

This clone was seen a few times. The chain has TRBV30 and TRBJ2-7; D unresolved. Germline CDR1 is GTSNPN and CDR2 is SVGIG (reference sequence). V lost 2 bases to trimming and J lost 6 bases, with 14 bases between them. The CDR3 totals 13 residues. In DNA form, the CDR3 reads TGTGCCTGGAGTCCACACCAGCCCGTCGAGCAGTACTTC. Protein sequence: CAWSPHQPVEQYF.

The rearrangement uses TRBV7-9 and TRBJ2-3; 7 bases fit TRBD2. V lost 5 bases and J lost 1; bases outside the gene matches: 9. The CDR3 runs to 16 residues. The germline gives CDR1 SEHNR, CDR2 FQNEAQ (reference sequence). In DNA form, the CDR3 reads TGTGCCAGCAGCCCCTGGACTAGTGCTGGCACAGATACGCAGTATTTT. As protein: CASSPWTSAGTDTQYF.

This clone has just a few counts. J is TRBJ2-3 and V is TRBV18; 10 nucleotides agree with TRBD1. V dropped 3 bases and J dropped 2; count of bases not matched to a gene: 2. The CDR3 totals 15 residues. Germline V CDR1 and CDR2: KGHSH, LQKENI. This chain's CDR3 is CASSPGTGATDTQYF. The CDR3 nucleotides read TGTGCCAGCTCACCGGGGACAGGGGCCACAGATACGCAGTATTTT.

The chain links TRBV9 to TRBJ2-1; 10 positions agree with TRBD2. The CDR3 spans 16 residues. Germline CDR1 reads SGDLS; CDR2 reads YYNGEE. Germline trimming cut 3 bases from V and 2 bases from J; bases unmatched to any gene: 5. The CDR3 nucleotides read TGTGCCAGCAGCGCGACTAGCGGGTGGGCCTACAATGAGCAGTTCTTC. Translation: CASSATSGWAYNEQFF.

The rearrangement uses TRBV4-3 and TRBJ2-7; possibly TRBD1 for D (5 bases). Trimming took off 8 bases at V and 0 bases at J, with 11 bases between the two ends. Germline CDR1 reads LGHNA; CDR2 reads YSLEER. The CDR3 extends over 13 amino acids. Here the CDR3 DNA reads TGCGCCAGCGGACCAGGGAACTCCTACGAGCAGTACTTC. It translates to CASGPGNSYEQYF.

The chain employs TRBV29-1 and TRBJ2-7, with 7 bases identical to TRBD1. Germline CDR1 reads SQVTM; CDR2 reads ANQGSEA. The CDR3 is 13 amino acids. V trimming: 8 bases; J trimming: 2 bases; junction bases outside the gene matches: 9. The CDR3 DNA follows: TGCAGCTCCCGGGACAGCAGGACCTACGAGCAGTACTTC. It specifies CSSRDSRTYEQYF.

The rearrangement joins TRBV7-2 to TRBJ2-7; D remains unclear. Germline lookup yields CDR1 SGHTA and CDR2 FQGNSA. The CDR3 length is 11 residues. Trimming took off 4 bases at V and 3 bases at J, with 4 bases between the two ends. This CDR3 reads CASSYYYEQYF. The DNA for the CDR3 is TGTGCCAGCAGCTACTACTACGAGCAGTACTTC.

The chain joins TRBV5-1 to TRBJ1-1; unclear D gene. The CDR3 has 14 residues. V was pared by 4 bases and J by 5 bases, with 15 bases between. Germline V lookup: CDR1 SGHRS, CDR2 YFSETQ. CDR3 nucleotides: TGCGCCAGCAGCCCGGCAGTAGGCGGGACTGAAGCTTTCTTT. It codes for CASSPAVGGTEAFF.

The chain is built from TRBV25-1 and TRBJ1-1, with 9 bases that match TRBD1. Germline assignment: CDR1 MGHDK and CDR2 SYGVNS. V lost 6 bases and J lost 3; bases outside the gene matches: 2. The CDR3 loop spans 13 amino acids. The CDR3 region has the DNA TGTGCCAGCAGGAGGACAGGGGACACTGAAGCTTTCTTT. This codes for CASRRTGDTEAFF.

The chain recombines TRBV28 with TRBJ2-1, with D unresolved. CDR1 and CDR2 from the germline V gene are MDHEN and SYDVKM. CDR3 length: 11 residues. Trimming stripped 7 bases from V and 6 bases from J, with 7 bases between. This CDR3 is CASTGLNEQFF. The CDR3 DNA sequence: TGTGCCAGCACGGGTCTCAATGAGCAGTTCTTC.